This T cell receptor beta chain was sequenced in a study of long-term antiretroviral therapy in people with HIV. Assay version v3.0 of immunoSEQ was used, and it was run at survey level. Libraries were prepared by immunoSEQ multiplex PCR; TCRdb keeps only in-frame clonotypes and omits some of them. Counted here are about 22,000 clones, 85% to 90% occurring once; the ten biggest clones make up roughly 7.3%. Losses at the gene ends were 6 bases for V and 3 bases for J; bases not matched to a gene: 4. Germline V gene data show CDR1 as SQVTM and CDR2 as ANQGSEA. The CDR3 totals 12 residues. The TCR originated in a woman aged 25 to 39 with HIV. The chain uses TRBV29-1 and TRBJ2-5; 7 positions match TRBD2. The specimen comprised unsorted PBMCs, sampled 1.8 years before starting antiretroviral therapy. In DNA form, the CDR3 reads TGCAGCGTGGGCACTAGCGAAGAGACCCAGTACTTC. It yields the protein CSVGTSEETQYF.